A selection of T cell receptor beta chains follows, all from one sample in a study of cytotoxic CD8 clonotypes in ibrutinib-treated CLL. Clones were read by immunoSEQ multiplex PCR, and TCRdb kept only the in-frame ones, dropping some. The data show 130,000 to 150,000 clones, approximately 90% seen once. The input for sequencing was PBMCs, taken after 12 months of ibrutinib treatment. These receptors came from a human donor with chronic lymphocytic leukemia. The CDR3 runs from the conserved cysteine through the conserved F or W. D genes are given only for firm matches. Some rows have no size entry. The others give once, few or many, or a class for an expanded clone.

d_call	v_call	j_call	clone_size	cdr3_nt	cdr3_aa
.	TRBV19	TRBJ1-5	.	TGTGCCAGTAGTATCTTCGGTGACAGAACTTCCTATAGCAATCAGCCCCAGCATTTT	CASSIFGDRTSYSNQPQHF
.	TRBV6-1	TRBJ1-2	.	TGTGCCAGCAGTGAAGCGCATAGGAAAGGCTATGGCTACACCTTC	CASSEAHRKGYGYTF
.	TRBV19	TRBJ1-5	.	TGTGCCAGTAGTATGTCGGGGATCTATCAGCCCCAGCATTTT	CASSMSGIYQPQHF
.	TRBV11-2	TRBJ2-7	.	TGTGCCAGCAGCTTAGGTGTCAGCTCCTACGAGCAGTACTTC	CASSLGVSSYEQYF
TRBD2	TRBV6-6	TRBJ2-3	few	TGTGCCAGCAGTTCCCTAGCGGGAGTCACAGATACGCAGTATTTT	CASSSLAGVTDTQYF
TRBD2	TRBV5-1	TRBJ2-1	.	TGCGCCAGCAGCTTAACCCTACTAGCGGGAGCCTACAATGAGCAGTTCTTC	CASSLTLLAGAYNEQFF
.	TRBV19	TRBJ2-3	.	TGTGCCAGTACTATCCAGGGAGCCCCGGGTACGCAGTATTTT	CASTIQGAPGTQYF
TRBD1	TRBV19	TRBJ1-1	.	TGTGCCAGTAATCAGGGGGCAACGAACACTGAAGCTTTCTTT	CASNQGATNTEAFF
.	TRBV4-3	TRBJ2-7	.	TGCGCCAGCAGCCAAGAGGCGTCCGAGACCTACGAGCAGTACTTC	CASSQEASETYEQYF
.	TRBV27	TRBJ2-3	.	TGTGCCAGCAGTTTTCTTAGCACAGATACGCAGTATTTT	CASSFLSTDTQYF
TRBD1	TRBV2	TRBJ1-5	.	TGTGCCAGCAGTGAACAGGGGGCAGGGGCCCAGCATTTT	CASSEQGAGAQHF
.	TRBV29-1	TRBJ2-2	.	TGCAGCGTTGAAGGACGGAACACCGGGGAGCTGTTTTTT	CSVEGRNTGELFF
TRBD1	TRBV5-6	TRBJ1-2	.	TGTGCCAGCAGCGCCTCAGGGGGAGAGGGCTACACCTTC	CASSASGGEGYTF
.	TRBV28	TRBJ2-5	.	TGTGCCAGCAGTTTACGGCTGTCAGCCTGGGCAGAGACCCAGTACTTC	CASSLRLSAWAETQYF
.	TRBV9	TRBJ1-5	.	TGTGCCAGCAGGGGGCGCAGACAGCCCCAGCATTTT	CASRGRRQPQHF
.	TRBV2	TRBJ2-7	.	TGTGCCAGCAGTGAAGAACACTTCTACGAGCAGTACTTC	CASSEEHFYEQYF
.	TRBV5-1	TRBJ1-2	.	TGCGCCAGCAGCTTGGAGGTGGGTTATGGCTACACCTTC	CASSLEVGYGYTF
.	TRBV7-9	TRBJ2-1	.	TGTGCCAGCAGCCGTTGGGCGGAGAGCTCCTACAATGAGCAGTTCTTC	CASSRWAESSYNEQFF
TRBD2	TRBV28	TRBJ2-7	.	TGTGCCAGCGGCATAGCGGGCTCCTACTACGAGCAGTACTTC	CASGIAGSYYEQYF
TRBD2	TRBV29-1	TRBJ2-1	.	TGCAGCGTTGAAGGTTTGGCTAGCGGCACTTACTCCTACAATGAGCAGTTCTTC	CSVEGLASGTYSYNEQFF
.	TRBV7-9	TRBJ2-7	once	TGTGCCAGCAGCTCAACCACCTACGAGCAGTACTTC	CASSSTTYEQYF
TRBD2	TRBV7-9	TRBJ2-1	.	TGTGCCAGCAGCTTACGGTCGGGAGGGGTCTTTGAAAATGAGCAGTTCTTC	CASSLRSGGVFENEQFF
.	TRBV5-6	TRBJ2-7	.	TGTGCCAGCAGCTTGGCCCCGTACGAGCAGTACTTC	CASSLAPYEQYF
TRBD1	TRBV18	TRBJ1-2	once	TGTGCCAGCTCACCACCGTGGACAGGGGGCGCGGATGGCTACACCTTC	CASSPPWTGGADGYTF
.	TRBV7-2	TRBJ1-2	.	TGTGCCAGCAGTCCCCCGACAGGTGGCTATGGCTACACCTTC	CASSPPTGGYGYTF
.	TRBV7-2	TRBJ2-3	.	TGTGCCAGCAGCTTGGTGGTGGATACGCAGTATTTT	CASSLVVDTQYF
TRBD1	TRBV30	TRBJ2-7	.	TGTGCCTGGACTACCGGGACAGGGGAGCACGAGCAGTACTTC	CAWTTGTGEHEQYF
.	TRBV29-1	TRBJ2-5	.	TGCAGCGTTCGACAGTCGCGTGAAGAGACCCAGTACTTC	CSVRQSREETQYF
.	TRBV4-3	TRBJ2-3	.	TGCGCCAGCAGCCAAGAGATGTCAAGCCCTCTAGCGGATACGCAGTATTTT	CASSQEMSSPLADTQYF
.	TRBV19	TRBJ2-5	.	TGTGCCAGACCTCCCGAGGGACGGAACATGCAGACCCAGTACTTC	CARPPEGRNMQTQYF
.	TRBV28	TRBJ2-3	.	TGTGCCAGCAGTTTACGCCCCAACAGGGTCACAGATACGCAGTATTTT	CASSLRPNRVTDTQYF
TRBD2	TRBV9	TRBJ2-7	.	TGTGCCAGCAGCGTAGAACTAGCGGGACCCAAGCAGTACTTC	CASSVELAGPKQYF
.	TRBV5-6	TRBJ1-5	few	TGTGCCAGCAGCTTGGCCAACCGGGACACGGTGAATCAGCCCCAGCATTTT	CASSLANRDTVNQPQHF
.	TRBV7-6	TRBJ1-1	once	TGTGCCAGCAGCTTAGCGTACAAGACAGCTCGGAACGCTGAAGCTTTCTTT	CASSLAYKTARNAEAFF